A single sample gave rise to the 7 T cell receptor beta chains below, sequenced in a study of CD8+CD57+ T cells in acquired aplastic anemia. Profiling that covered TCR beta VDJ and CDR3 relied on genomic DNA as its template. TCRdb called the reads again in MiXCR, with one record for every CDR3 protein. The sample includes just over 400,000 distinct CDR3 sequences, just under 70% of them seen just once. Source material: sorted CD4+, CD8+, or CD8+CD57+ T cells (not recorded which) from PBMCs. The receptors shown here come from a human donor in good health, serving as a control.

Concerning this clonotype: A read error may account for a junction end that differs from germline. Here the CDR3 DNA reads TGTGCCAGCAGCTTGGACGCAGATGCCACGTATTTT. Its translation: CASSLDADATYF. This rearrangement joins TRBV5-1 to TRBJ2-3; D gene ambiguous. CDR1 SGHRS and CDR2 YFSETQ come from the germline V gene. This CDR3 region has 12 residues.

This clonotype was counted a single time. Germline and junction disagree at one end, which may indicate a read error. The chain uses TRBV7-7 and TRBJ1-1; D might be TRBD1 (6 bases). CDR1 SSHAT and CDR2 FNYEAQ come from the germline V gene (reference sequence). The CDR3 runs to 16 residues. CDR3 amino acids: CASSLGGAGGQETAFF. DNA of the CDR3: TGTGCTAGCAGCTTAGGGGGGGCGGGGGGACAAGAGACCGCTTTCTTT.

Comment on this clonotype: Mismatch with germline at one junction end may stem from a read error. J is TRBJ1-4 and V is TRBV2, with D perhaps TRBD1 (5 bases). From germline, CDR1 is SNHLY and CDR2 FYNNEI. This CDR3 spans 14 amino acids. CDR3 region: CASSVSDWGEILFF. CDR3 bases: TGTGCCAGTAGCGTCAGCGACTGGGGGGAAATACTGTTTTTT.

This clonotype was seen repeatedly, ten times or more. The V and J genes are TRBV7-2 and TRBJ1-6; the match to TRBD1 covers 7 bases. J gave up 4 bases and V 5 bases, and 5 bases lay outside the gene matches. Germline V CDR1 and CDR2: SGHTA, FQGNSA. The CDR3 runs to 15 residues. In DNA, the CDR3 is TGTGCCAGCAGCCCTGACAGGGCATATAATTCACCCCTCCACTTT. This codes for CASSPDRAYNSPLHF.

V usage is TRBV7-9 and J usage is TRBJ1-1, with D perhaps TRBD1 (5 bases). The CDR3 totals 15 residues. Germline-derived CDR1 and CDR2 are SEHNR and FQNEAQ (reference sequence). V lost 0 bases, J lost 4 bases, and 12 bases lay in between. The CDR3 sequence: CASSLAGAAGTEAFF. The CDR3 coding sequence is TGTGCCAGCAGCTTAGCCGGGGCCGCGGGCACTGAAGCTTTCTTT.

This clonotype was seen at least ten times. The V gene is TRBV5-1, the J gene TRBJ1-2; no clear D gene. V was trimmed by 0 bases and J by 0 bases, leaving 12 bases between them. Germline V gene lookup returns CDR1 SGHRS and CDR2 YFSETQ. The CDR3 is 16 residues long. CDR3 loop: CASSLVLGPANYGYTF. In DNA form, the CDR3 reads TGCGCCAGCAGCTTGGTTCTGGGTCCGGCTAACTATGGCTACACCTTC.

The rearrangement links TRBV20-1 to TRBJ2-2; a possible D gene is TRBD1 (6 bases). CDR3 length equals 15 residues. From germline, CDR1 is DFQATT and CDR2 SNEGSKA (reference sequence). V lost 3 bases and J 6 bases, leaving 17 bases between the germline ends. The CDR3 DNA reads TGCAGTGCTAGGGTGGGGGCAGAGACCCCCGGGGAGCTGTTTTTT. It specifies CSARVGAETPGELFF.